The 26 T cell receptor beta chains below were found in one sample sequenced in a study of human T cells and chemical hapten exposure. Time point here: patch test 1, 2 weeks after DPC sensitization. The sample's treatment: therapeutic diphenylcyclopropenone sensitization with weekly scalp DPC. TCRdb itself ran the RACE reads through MiXCR, one entry per CDR3 protein. The data show about 120,000 distinct CDR3 sequences, roughly 13% seen once. Sample: whole blood, taken in connection with sensitization to the hapten diphenylcyclopropenone (DPC). The receptor set was obtained from a man aged 18 to 35 with alopecia areata. Some clones in this sample may be carry-over from other donors' samples.

The table lists this clonotype with many counts. The chain carries TRBV12-3 or TRBV12-4 and TRBJ1-1, with D unclear. V lost 7 bases and J 2 bases, leaving 14 bases between the germline ends. The CDR3 totals 14 residues. The CDR3 loop reads CASKVFRTNTEAFF. CDR3 sequence (DNA): TGTGCCAGCAAGGTGTTTAGAACTAACACTGAAGCTTTCTTT.

This chain uses TRBV11-1 with TRBJ2-5, with 8 bases lining up with TRBD1. V was pared by 5 bases and J by 3 bases, with 2 bases of the junction left unmatched. The CDR3 has 13 residues. Germline CDR1 reads SGHAT; CDR2 reads FQDESV (reference sequence). The CDR3 protein is CASSPTGEETQYF. DNA of the CDR3: TGTGCCAGCAGCCCGACAGGGGAAGAGACCCAGTACTTC. The whole variable domain, filled in from reference TRBV11-1 and TRBJ2-5, reads EAEVAQSPRYKITEKSQAVAFWCDPISGHATLYWYRQILGQGPELLVQFQDESVVDDSQLPKDRFSAERLKGVDSTLKIQPAELGDSAMYLCASSPTGEETQYFGPGTRLLVL.

This clonotype turned up a few times. The V gene is TRBV29-1, the J gene TRBJ2-3; 7 nucleotides match TRBD1. This CDR3 is built from 13 residues. Trimming cost V 5 bases and J 2 bases; bases outside gene matches: 4. Germline V gene sequence: CDR1 SQVTM, CDR2 ANQGSEA. The CDR3 here is CSVTGDNTDTQYF. As DNA, the CDR3 is TGCAGCGTTACAGGGGACAACACAGATACGCAGTATTTT.

J is TRBJ1-4 and V is TRBV20-1; possible D gene TRBD1, 5 bases. Germline CDR1 is DFQATT and CDR2 is SNEGSKA (reference sequence). This CDR3 is 14 amino acids long. V was pared by 5 bases and J by 3 bases, with 13 bases between. CDR3 loop: CSAHRQFANEKLFF. CDR3 nucleotide sequence: TGCAGTGCTCACCGACAGTTCGCTAATGAAAAACTGTTTTTT.

The rearrangement uses TRBV20-1 and TRBJ1-6, with D unclear. The germline V gene has CDR1 DFQATT and CDR2 SNEGSKA (reference sequence). The CDR3 has 18 amino acids. Trimming cost V 0 bases and J 3 bases, with 18 bases left between them. In DNA, the CDR3 is TGCAGTGCTAGAGATCTATCGACGGAGGATTTCTATAATTCACCCCTCCACTTT. It is translated as CSARDLSTEDFYNSPLHF.

J is TRBJ2-2 and V is TRBV9; D not resolved. CDR1 and CDR2 from the germline V gene are SGDLS and YYNGEE. Trimming removed 0 bases from V and 0 bases from J, with 9 bases in between. The CDR3 runs 16 residues. This chain's CDR3 is CASSVVGNANTGELFF. As DNA, the CDR3 is TGTGCCAGCAGCGTAGTAGGCAACGCGAACACCGGGGAGCTGTTTTTT.

In DNA, the CDR3 is TGCGCCAGCAGCTTGGAGGGACAAGGAGAGACCCAGTACTTC. Its protein is CASSLEGQGETQYF. The chain combines TRBV5-1 with TRBJ2-5; possibly TRBD1 for D (6 bases). Germline V gene sequence: CDR1 SGHRS, CDR2 YFSETQ. This CDR3 spans 14 amino acids. Trimming cost V 0 bases and J 4 bases, with 10 bases left between them.

The CDR3 coding sequence is TGTGCCAGCAGCCAAGGACTTAACGCGAACACCGGGGAGCTGTTTTTT. Protein product: CASSQGLNANTGELFF. The chain joins TRBV6-5 to TRBJ2-2; tentatively, D is TRBD2 (5 bases). The germline V gene encodes CDR1 MNHEY and CDR2 SVGAGI. This CDR3 region has 16 residues. The V gene lost 6 bases and the J gene lost 0 bases, with 14 bases spanning the gap.

The chain combines TRBV20-1 with TRBJ1-3, with D unresolved. Looked up from germline, CDR1 is DFQATT and CDR2 is SNEGSKA (reference sequence). V lost 3 bases and J lost 0, with 6 bases in between. The CDR3 extends over 13 amino acids. CDR3 sequence (DNA): TGCAGTGCTAGTTACAGCTCTGGAAACACCATATATTTT. Translation gives CSASYSSGNTIYF.

This clonotype was counted a single time. The chain uses TRBV25-1 and TRBJ2-5, with a possible D match to TRBD2 (5 bases). The CDR3 length is 12 residues. CDR1 MGHDK and CDR2 SYGVNS come from the germline V gene. Between the trimmed V and J ends, which lost 6 bases and 6 bases, there was a span of 11 bases. CDR3 sequence: CASRFTGKTQYF. The CDR3 nucleotides read TGTGCCAGCAGGTTCACGGGGAAGACCCAGTACTTC.

The chain employs TRBV7-2 and TRBJ1-1, with D unresolved. This CDR3 is built from 18 residues. Germline-derived CDR1 and CDR2 are SGHTA and FQGNSA. With 1 base removed from V and 1 base from J, the gap between germline ends came to 19 bases. The CDR3, as DNA: TGTGCCAGCAGCTTAGTTGAATGGGGTCGCCAACAGAACACTGAAGCTTTCTTT. Translation gives CASSLVEWGRQQNTEAFF.

In its sample, this clonotype was seen a few times. CDR3: CASSESIEETQYF. CDR3 DNA: TGTGCCAGCAGTGAATCCATTGAAGAGACCCAGTACTTC. The chain couples TRBV6-1 to TRBJ2-5; D is unclear. V lost 2 bases, J lost 3 bases, and 7 bases lay in between. This CDR3 region has 13 residues. The germline gives CDR1 MNHNS, CDR2 SASEGT.

This chain connects TRBV10-2 to TRBJ1-2; D ambiguous. This CDR3 spans 12 amino acids. The V and J ends lost 6 bases and 6 bases respectively, with 11 bases between them. CDR1 is WSHSY, CDR2 SAAADI, per germline. The CDR3 sequence is CASRSIKNGYTF. The DNA for the CDR3 is TGCGCCAGCAGGTCAATTAAAAATGGCTACACCTTC.

The V gene is TRBV6-6, the J gene TRBJ2-7; possible D gene TRBD1, 6 bases. CDR3 length equals 14 residues. Between the trimmed V and J ends, which lost 5 bases and 5 bases, there was a span of 16 bases. Germline assignment: CDR1 MNHNY and CDR2 SVGAGI (reference sequence). CDR3 bases: TGTGCCAGCAGTAAGGGACACCTGTTGGACGAGCAGTACGTC. Protein sequence: CASSKGHLLDEQYV.

This clonotype was detected a few times. V is TRBV7-2 and J is TRBJ1-1; a weak D match, TRBD1 (6 bases). The V gene's germline CDR1 is SGHTA and CDR2 FQGNSA. The CDR3 length is 11 residues. Trimming took 7 bases from V and 10 from J, leaving 13 bases between them. CDR3 sequence: CASMARGRAFF. Written as DNA, the CDR3 is TGTGCCAGCATGGCTAGGGGGAGAGCTTTCTTT.

This chain's CDR3 is CASSFYRGEEKLFF. The CDR3 DNA reads TGTGCCAGCAGTTTCTACAGGGGGGAGGAAAAACTGTTTTTT. The chain is built from TRBV12-3 or TRBV12-4 and TRBJ1-4; 8 nucleotides match TRBD1. After removal of 3 bases from V and 8 bases from J, the junction contained 5 bases not matched to a gene. This CDR3 has 14 amino acids.

The rearrangement uses TRBV11-2 and TRBJ2-5; D perhaps matches TRBD2 (5 bases). CDR1 and CDR2 (germline): SGHAT, FQNNGV. The CDR3 length is 15 residues. Trimming removed 5 bases at V and 3 bases at J, with 16 bases between. CDR3 bases: TGTGCCAGCAGCCGGGGTTCGGGAATGGAAGAGACCCAGTACTTC. It is translated as CASSRGSGMEETQYF.

The chain uses TRBV5-6 and TRBJ2-7; 7 bases are a match to TRBD2. Per germline, CDR1 SGHDT and CDR2 YYEEEE. The CDR3 sequence is 15 residues long. V gave up 2 bases and J gave up 3 bases; unmatched junction bases: 8. This chain's CDR3 is CASSFALAANYEQYF. The DNA for the CDR3 is TGTGCCAGCAGCTTCGCGCTAGCGGCGAACTACGAGCAGTACTTC.

CDR3 sequence reads: CASGRTGINQPQHF. The DNA of the CDR3 is TGTGCCAGCGGACGGACAGGGATCAATCAGCCCCAGCATTTT. The V call is TRBV6-2 or TRBV6-3, the J call TRBJ1-5; 8 bases agree with TRBD1. Germline CDR1 reads MNHEY; CDR2 reads SVGEGT. This CDR3 has 14 residues. The trim removed 8 bases at V and 3 bases at J, leaving 6 bases unmatched.

This chain uses TRBV7-9 with TRBJ1-6; 9 positions agree with TRBD1. This CDR3 is 17 amino acids long. Germline CDR1 and CDR2: SEHNR and FQNEAQ (reference sequence). V lost 5 bases, J lost 8 bases, and 13 bases stayed unmatched. The CDR3 protein is CASSVQQGAPVYSPLHF. The CDR3 region has the DNA TGTGCCAGCAGCGTACAACAGGGGGCGCCGGTATATTCACCCCTCCACTTT.

This clonotype was counted a few times. The rearrangement joins TRBV10-3 to TRBJ2-1; tentatively, D is TRBD1 (6 bases). Germline V gene sequence: CDR1 ENHRY, CDR2 SYGVKD. Trimming stripped 11 bases from V and 7 bases from J, with 18 bases between. The CDR3 spans 13 residues. CDR3 sequence (DNA): TGTGCCCTAAAGGACAGCCAGGGGAATGAGCAGTTCTTC. It encodes CALKDSQGNEQFF.

The rearrangement joins TRBV11-2 to TRBJ2-1; D is ambiguous. Trimming left V 1 base short and J 0 bases short, with 7 bases between. CDR1 SGHAT and CDR2 FQNNGV come from the germline V gene. The CDR3 is made up of 15 amino acids. The CDR3 spells CASSLVWGSYNEQFF. Here the CDR3 DNA reads TGTGCCAGCAGCTTAGTGTGGGGCTCCTACAATGAGCAGTTCTTC.

The sample holds a few counts of this clonotype. V usage is TRBV4-3 and J usage is TRBJ2-3, with D perhaps TRBD1 or TRBD2 (5 bases each). V dropped 3 bases and J dropped 10 bases, with 11 bases sitting between them. This CDR3 contains 12 residues. Per germline, CDR1 LGHNA and CDR2 YSLEER. The CDR3 sequence: CASSQNRGPQYF. The CDR3 region has the DNA TGCGCCAGCAGCCAGAATAGGGGACCGCAGTATTTT.

This clonotype has only a few counts. The CDR3 protein is CSARVGQGIWNEQFF. For the CDR3, the DNA is TGCAGTGCTAGGGTCGGACAGGGAATTTGGAATGAGCAGTTCTTC. The chain is built from TRBV20-1 and TRBJ2-1, with 8 nucleotides matching TRBD1. This CDR3 comprises 15 residues. CDR1 DFQATT and CDR2 SNEGSKA come from the germline V gene (reference sequence). V lost 3 bases and J lost 7; bases outside the gene matches: 11.

This clonotype was counted between two and nine times. The J gene is TRBJ2-7, the V gene TRBV10-2; 8 bases are a match to TRBD1. In germline, CDR1 is WSHSY, CDR2 SAAADI. The CDR3 has 11 residues. The junction had 3 bases not matched to a gene; V was cut back by 8 bases and J by 6 bases. The CDR3 bases are TGCGCCAGCCAGACAGGGGTCGAGCAGTACTTC. Protein: CASQTGVEQYF.

The CDR3 nucleotides read TGTGCCAGCAGCTTACTGAGGGGGCGAGGAAACATTCAGTACTTC. Translation gives CASSLLRGRGNIQYF. This chain joins TRBV11-2 and TRBJ2-4; 7 bases agree with TRBD1. Germline loops: CDR1 SGHAT, CDR2 FQNNGV. V was pared by 2 bases and J by 6 bases, with 7 bases of the junction left unmatched. CDR3 length: 15 amino acids. The complete variable domain, with remaining parts taken from reference TRBV11-2 and TRBJ2-4, reads EAGVAQSPRYKIIEKRQSVAFWCNPISGHATLYWYQQILGQGPKLLIQFQNNGVVDDSQLPKDRFSAERLKGVDSTLKIQPAKLEDSAVYLCASSLLRGRGNIQYFGAGTRLSVL.